The next 32 T cell receptor beta chains were all read from a single sample in a study of identical twins. TCRdb reanalysed the 5' RACE reads using MiXCR and keeps one entry per CDR3 protein. Of hundreds of thousands of distinct CDR3 sequences in the sample, about 18% are singletons; the top ten hold around 13%. These data also featured in a second study, about T cells expressing NK-cell markers.

The source material was PBMCs. The receptors derive from a woman aged 18-29 years in good health.

V and J are TRBV20-1 and TRBJ2-3; 8 nucleotides match TRBD2. Germline V gene data show CDR1 as DFQATT and CDR2 as SNEGSKA (reference sequence). With V trimmed by 6 bases and J by 2 bases, 7 bases remained unmatched. This CDR3 comprises 14 residues. Here the CDR3 reads CSASGGDSTDTQYF. CDR3 DNA sequence: TGCAGTGCCTCGGGGGGGGACTCCACAGATACGCAGTATTTT.

The chain is built from TRBV5-1 and TRBJ2-1; D is unclear. The CDR3 covers 16 residues. Germline values: CDR1 SGHRS, CDR2 YFSETQ. The V and J ends lost 4 bases and 1 base respectively, with 15 bases between them. This CDR3 reads CASSPNGVPSYNEQFF. The DNA for the CDR3 is TGCGCCAGCAGCCCAAATGGGGTTCCGTCCTACAATGAGCAGTTCTTC.

In its sample, this clonotype was seen a few times. The V call is TRBV4-3, the J call TRBJ2-7; TRBD1 is a possible D gene (5 bases). CDR3 length equals 15 residues. Germline V gives CDR1 LGHNA, CDR2 YSLEER. V was trimmed by 1 base and J by 2 bases, leaving 12 bases between them. The CDR3 is CASSQGIRAPYEQYF. CDR3 sequence (DNA): TGCGCCAGCAGCCAAGGTATCAGGGCCCCCTACGAGCAGTACTTC.

This chain links TRBV2 with TRBJ2-1; 7 nucleotides line up with TRBD2. The germline gives CDR1 SNHLY, CDR2 FYNNEI. The CDR3 contains 15 residues. With V trimmed by 6 bases and J by 0 bases, 5 bases remained unmatched. The CDR3: CASRAGTTSYNEQFF. The CDR3 region has the DNA TGTGCCAGCAGGGCGGGGACTACCTCCTACAATGAGCAGTTCTTC.

Of note for this clonotype: At one end the junction does not follow the germline gene, possibly because of a read error. This chain uses TRBV12-3 or TRBV12-4 with TRBJ2-1; maybe TRBD1 (6 bases). The CDR3 runs to 13 residues. DNA of the CDR3: TGTGCCAGCAGTTTAATCCAGGGGAGTGAGCTGTTCTTC. Its translation: CASSLIQGSELFF.

This clonotype has just a few counts. The rearrangement joins TRBV12-3 or TRBV12-4 to TRBJ2-6; 7 bases align to TRBD1. The CDR3 has 15 residues. V shed 5 bases and J 2 bases; nucleotides not matched to a gene: 3. In DNA, the CDR3 is TGTGCCAGCAGTACAGACAGGGCTGGGGCCAACGTCCTGACTTTC. Translation gives CASSTDRAGANVLTF.

The sample holds a few counts of this clonotype. The gene calls are TRBV7-2 and TRBJ2-1; 7 bases map to TRBD2. There are 13 residues in the CDR3. Germline V lookup: CDR1 SGHTA, CDR2 FQGNSA. Losses at the gene ends were 1 base for V and 15 bases for J; bases not matched to a gene: 9. The CDR3 DNA sequence: TGTGCCAGCAGCTTAGAGAGGGAGGGAGGGTGGTTCTTC. Protein sequence: CASSLEREGGWFF.

The table lists this clonotype with many counts. V gene TRBV29-1 combines with J gene TRBJ2-1, with 9 bases fitting TRBD2. CDR3 length equals 15 residues. Germline trimming cut 5 bases from V and 9 bases from J; bases unmatched to any gene: 14. Germline loops: CDR1 SQVTM, CDR2 ANQGSEA. CDR3 nucleotides: TGCAGCGTTTTAGCGGGAGCGGGGGTCGTTGGTGAGCAGTTCTTC. Translating gives CSVLAGAGVVGEQFF.

This chain uses TRBV12-3 or TRBV12-4 with TRBJ2-1; 8 bases agree with TRBD1. The CDR3 is 13 amino acids. The V gene end was trimmed by 8 bases and the J gene end by 6 bases; junction bases not matched to a gene: 6. CDR3 sequence (DNA): TGTGCCAGCGGAGGACAGGGTTTCAATGAGCAGTTCTTC. It specifies CASGGQGFNEQFF.

The chain has TRBV27 and TRBJ2-7, with 7 bases identical to TRBD1. Germline CDR1 is MNHEY and CDR2 is SMNVEV (reference sequence). The CDR3 totals 14 residues. Trimming at V came to 8 bases and at J to 2 bases, leaving 9 bases not matched to a gene. The CDR3 bases are TGTGCCAGCGTTCCGGGACAGTCCCCCTACGAGCAGTACTTC. Translating gives CASVPGQSPYEQYF.

This sequence joins TRBV7-3 and TRBJ2-2; no reliable D call. Germline lookup yields CDR1 SGHTA and CDR2 FQGTGA. V was clipped by 8 bases and J by 8 bases, with 18 bases between them. This CDR3 comprises 14 residues. The CDR3: CASQASPLGGELFF. In DNA, the CDR3 is TGTGCCAGCCAAGCTTCCCCCTTAGGAGGGGAGCTGTTTTTT.

This clonotype was observed a few times. The chain employs TRBV10-3 and TRBJ2-7; 15 bases match TRBD2. This CDR3 has 13 amino acids. Germline V lookup: CDR1 ENHRY, CDR2 SYGVKD. The J segment lost 6 bases and the V segment lost 11 bases, leaving 5 bases of the junction unmatched. In nucleotides, the CDR3 is TGTGCCGCCAAGGGACTAGCGGGGGGCGAGCAGTACTTC. Translation: CAAKGLAGGEQYF.

V gene TRBV9 combines with J gene TRBJ2-2; no reliable D call. Germline CDR1 SGDLS, CDR2 YYNGEE. The V gene lost 0 bases and the J gene lost 5 bases, with 11 bases spanning the gap. The CDR3 loop spans 15 amino acids. The CDR3 here is CASSVATSGTGELFF. Here the CDR3 DNA reads TGTGCCAGCAGCGTAGCTACGTCCGGTACCGGGGAGCTGTTTTTT.

This clonotype appeared a few times. The V and J genes are TRBV20-1 and TRBJ2-3; a possible D gene is TRBD1 (6 bases). The germline gives CDR1 DFQATT, CDR2 SNEGSKA (reference sequence). Trimming pared 6 bases from V and 6 bases from J, leaving 16 bases between. The CDR3 is 13 amino acids. CDR3 nucleotide sequence: TGCAGTGCCCGAATTGGGGGCATGGATACGCAGTATTTT. As protein: CSARIGGMDTQYF.

This clonotype was detected only a few times. V gene TRBV7-9 combines with J gene TRBJ1-3; the D gene is possibly TRBD1 (6 bases). The V gene lost 6 bases and the J gene lost 0 bases, with 12 bases spanning the gap. Germline V lookup: CDR1 SEHNR, CDR2 FQNEAQ (reference sequence). The CDR3 has 15 amino acids. CDR3 in DNA: TGTGCCAGCAGGACAACAGGGACCTCTGGAAACACCATATATTTT. Translation: CASRTTGTSGNTIYF.

The table lists this clonotype with a few counts. The V call is TRBV9, the J call TRBJ2-1; D uncertain. Per the germline V gene, CDR1 is SGDLS and CDR2 is YYNGEE. V gave up 5 bases and J gave up 6 bases, with 6 bases separating them. CDR3 length: 11 amino acids. The CDR3 nucleotides read TGTGCCAGCAGGGGTCTCAATGAGCAGTTCTTC. Protein sequence: CASRGLNEQFF.

CDR3 sequence reads: CASSLTGQGDTGELFF. CDR3 nucleotides: TGTGCCAGCAGCTTAACTGGACAGGGGGACACCGGGGAGCTGTTTTTT. The rearrangement uses TRBV28 and TRBJ2-2, with 10 positions matching TRBD1. Unmatched junction bases numbered 7, after V lost 6 bases and J lost 3 bases. CDR3 size: 16 residues. Per germline, CDR1 MDHEN and CDR2 SYDVKM.

CDR3 protein: CASSRGDRVEAFF. DNA of the CDR3: TGTGCCAGCAGCCGAGGGGACAGGGTAGAAGCTTTCTTT. The V and J genes are TRBV3-1 and TRBJ1-1, with 9 positions matching TRBD1. This CDR3 is 13 amino acids long. Per germline, CDR1 LGHDT and CDR2 YNNKEL (reference sequence). The J segment lost 8 bases and the V segment lost 4 bases, leaving 5 bases of the junction unmatched. Full variable domain (missing parts from reference TRBV3-1 and TRBJ1-1): DTAVSQTPKYLVTQMGNDKSIKCEQNLGHDTMYWYKQDSKKFLKIMFSYNNKELIINETVPNRFSPKSPDKAHLNLHINSLELGDSAVYFCASSRGDRVEAFFGQGTRLTVV.

This clonotype was seen only a few times. The V call is TRBV5-1, the J call TRBJ2-3; D call uncertain. Germline CDR1 and CDR2: SGHRS and YFSETQ. The CDR3 extends over 15 amino acids. Trimming stripped 3 bases from V and 0 bases from J, with 11 bases between. The CDR3 coding sequence is TGCGCCAGCAGCTGGATGTGGCGGAGCACAGATACGCAGTATTTT. It yields the protein CASSWMWRSTDTQYF.

The chain employs TRBV7-8 and TRBJ2-2; TRBD2 agrees at 7 bases. The CDR3 extends over 16 amino acids. V lost 6 bases and J lost 0; bases outside the gene matches: 7. Germline loops: CDR1 SGHVS, CDR2 FQNEAQ. In DNA, the CDR3 is TGTGCCAGCAGAGCAGGCGGGGGTACGAACACCGGGGAGCTGTTTTTT. This translates into CASRAGGGTNTGELFF.

The CDR3 loop reads CASSISGQGPYEQYF. CDR3 nucleotide sequence: TGTGCCAGTAGTATTTCGGGACAGGGCCCCTACGAGCAGTACTTC. The J gene is TRBJ2-7, the V gene TRBV19; 9 bases are a match to TRBD1. The ends lost 3 bases at V and 2 bases at J; junction bases unmatched: 5. There are 15 residues in the CDR3. Germline V gene sequence: CDR1 LNHDA, CDR2 SQIVND (reference sequence). Drawing the rest from reference TRBV19 and TRBJ2-7, the complete variable domain is DGGITQSPKYLFRKEGQNVTLSCEQNLNHDAMYWYRQDPGQGLRLIYYSQIVNDFQKGDIAEGYSVSREKKESFPLTVTSAQKNPTAFYLCASSISGQGPYEQYFGPGTRLTVT.

In its sample, this clonotype was seen a few times. The chain links TRBV7-9 to TRBJ2-7; 9 nucleotides agree with TRBD1. With 5 bases clipped from V and 5 bases from J, the junction kept 7 bases outside the gene matches. This CDR3 spans 14 amino acids. Germline CDR1 and CDR2: SEHNR and FQNEAQ (reference sequence). CDR3 amino acids: CASSLRDRAHEQYF. The DNA of the CDR3 is TGTGCCAGCAGCCTCCGGGACAGGGCCCACGAGCAGTACTTC.

The V call is TRBV6-1, the J call TRBJ1-5; 9 bases align to TRBD1. Germline CDR1 and CDR2: MNHNS and SASEGT. J lost 7 bases, V lost 5 bases, and 3 bases had no gene match. The CDR3 runs to 13 residues. The CDR3 loop is CASSTDRGQPQHF. CDR3 DNA sequence: TGTGCCAGCAGTACGGACAGGGGCCAGCCCCAGCATTTT.

V and J are TRBV29-1 and TRBJ2-6; 7 nucleotides agree with TRBD1. Trimming took 7 bases from V and 0 from J; bases not matched to a gene: 12. Germline V lookup: CDR1 SQVTM, CDR2 ANQGSEA. This CDR3 spans 17 amino acids. CDR3 bases: TGCAGCGCCTTAGGTAGACAGGGCCTCTCTGGGGCCAACGTCCTGACTTTC. It is translated as CSALGRQGLSGANVLTF.

This clonotype appeared a few times. The rearrangement uses TRBV3-1 and TRBJ2-5; TRBD2 might be the D (5 bases). Germline CDR1 is LGHDT and CDR2 is YNNKEL (reference sequence). The CDR3 consists of 14 residues. V was clipped by 2 bases and J by 5 bases, with 12 bases between them. The CDR3 DNA sequence: TGTGCCAGCAGCCAAAGGTTGGGAGAGGAGACCCAGTACTTC. Amino acid sequence: CASSQRLGEETQYF.

This clonotype was observed a few times. The rearrangement joins TRBV2 to TRBJ2-3; possible D gene TRBD1, 6 bases. The CDR3 contains 13 residues. V was clipped by 11 bases and J by 0 bases, with 12 bases between them. The germline V gene has CDR1 SNHLY and CDR2 FYNNEI. This CDR3 reads CADDRTSTDTQYF. The DNA of the CDR3 is TGTGCCGACGACAGGACTAGCACAGATACGCAGTATTTT.

This clonotype turned up a few times. V usage is TRBV20-1 and J usage is TRBJ2-3, with 11 bases lining up with TRBD2. Per germline, CDR1 DFQATT and CDR2 SNEGSKA (reference sequence). J was trimmed by 4 bases and V by 3 bases; bases with no gene match: 3. This CDR3 contains 14 residues. In nucleotides, the CDR3 is TGCAGTGCTAGCGCTAGCGGGGGGTCAGATACGCAGTATTTT. Translation: CSASASGGSDTQYF.

The gene calls are TRBV18 and TRBJ1-1; a possible D gene is TRBD1 (6 bases). The V gene lost 5 bases and the J gene lost 0 bases, with 10 bases spanning the gap. Germline CDR1 is KGHSH and CDR2 is LQKENI. The CDR3 contains 14 residues. The CDR3 coding sequence is TGTGCCAGCTCAGCAGGGGCCTTGAACACTGAAGCTTTCTTT. Its translation: CASSAGALNTEAFF.

The CDR3 protein is CASNQREATDTQYF. DNA of the CDR3: TGCGCCAGCAACCAGCGGGAGGCTACAGATACGCAGTATTTT. The chain has TRBV5-1 and TRBJ2-3; 9 bases map to TRBD2. The CDR3 consists of 14 residues. CDR1 is SGHRS, CDR2 YFSETQ, per germline. J was trimmed by 3 bases and V by 6 bases; bases with no gene match: 5.

As for this clonotype: A junction end diverges from the germline sequence, so it may reflect a read error. The chain employs TRBV12-3 or TRBV12-4 and TRBJ2-1, with no clear D. This CDR3 contains 14 residues. The CDR3 coding sequence is TGTGCCAGCAGCCCCCCTGAGCTAGTCAATGGGCAGTTCTTC. This gives the protein CASSPPELVNGQFF.

The V gene is TRBV12-5, the J gene TRBJ2-7; a weak D match, TRBD1 (6 bases). CDR3 length: 14 amino acids. The germline V and J ends were trimmed by 2 bases and 2 bases, with 10 bases remaining between them. Germline CDR1 is LGHNT and CDR2 is FRNRAP. Here the CDR3 reads CASGLKQGPYEQYF. CDR3 nucleotides: TGTGCTAGTGGTTTGAAACAGGGTCCCTACGAGCAGTACTTC.

This clonotype was seen more than once but under ten times. The rearrangement joins TRBV3-1 to TRBJ2-7; 9 bases line up with TRBD2. Germline CDR1 and CDR2: LGHDT and YNNKEL (reference sequence). V shed 5 bases, J shed 5 bases, and the junction held 10 bases outside the gene matches. CDR3 length: 15 residues. CDR3 sequence: CASSYAGTSHHEQYF. The CDR3 DNA is TGTGCCAGCAGCTACGCGGGGACTAGCCACCACGAGCAGTACTTC.